Presented here are 20 T cell receptor beta chains from one specimen sequenced in a study of regulatory T cells in long-lasting Graves disease. CDR3 regions were amplified by Arm-PCR using iRepertoire HTBI primers to build TCR beta libraries. A single record per CDR3 protein comes from TCRdb applying MiXCR to the multiplex PCR reads. In the table there are 350,000 to 500,000 distinct CDR3 sequences, 14% of which are singletons. The time point: newly diagnosed GD, antithyroid drugs for less than 3 months. RNA extracted from PBMCs served as the sequencing template. These data were likewise used in another study, on T cells in Graves' hyperthyroidism and ophthalmopathy.

The sequencing here drew on peripheral blood mononuclear cells (PBMCs), taken at new diagnosis, from a patient treated with antithyroid drugs. Every receptor here comes from a woman in her fifties or sixties with Graves disease.

The chain combines TRBV7-8 with TRBJ1-5, with D unresolved. Germline V gene data show CDR1 as SGHVS and CDR2 as FQNEAQ. The CDR3 is 17 amino acids. V was trimmed by 0 bases and J by 0 bases, leaving 12 bases between them. The CDR3 DNA sequence: TGTGCCAGCAGCTTAGCGAGGTTCAGAAATAGCAATCAGCCCCAGCATTTT. It is translated as CASSLARFRNSNQPQHF.

This clonotype was recorded many times. The gene calls are TRBV5-6 and TRBJ2-2; maybe TRBD2 (5 bases). The V gene lost 2 bases and the J gene lost 2 bases, with 7 bases spanning the gap. Germline V gene lookup returns CDR1 SGHDT and CDR2 YYEEEE. This CDR3 has 14 amino acids. The CDR3 loop is CASSFGVNTGELFF. The CDR3 DNA sequence: TGTGCCAGCAGCTTCGGGGTCAACACCGGGGAGCTGTTTTTT.

This clonotype showed up just a few times. The chain uses TRBV10-3 and TRBJ2-1, with 7 nucleotides matching TRBD1. V shed 6 bases and J 5 bases; nucleotides not matched to a gene: 13. CDR1 is ENHRY, CDR2 SYGVKD, per germline. This CDR3 spans 16 amino acids. The CDR3 nucleotides are TGTGCCATCAGCCCCGTTGACAGGGTTGGGGACAATGAGCAGTTCTTC. Amino acids: CAISPVDRVGDNEQFF.

This clonotype was seen ten or more times. The chain is built from TRBV7-2 and TRBJ1-4, with a weak D call TRBD1 (6 bases). Trimming left V 3 bases short and J 0 bases short, with 11 bases between. Germline loops: CDR1 SGHTA, CDR2 FQGNSA. CDR3 length equals 16 residues. For the CDR3, the DNA is TGTGCCAGCAGCTTTACTCGGACAGCAACTAATGAAAAACTGTTTTTT. This translates into CASSFTRTATNEKLFF.

The genes are TRBV28 and TRBJ1-2; D is uncertain. Germline loops: CDR1 MDHEN, CDR2 SYDVKM. The CDR3 is made up of 13 amino acids. V dropped 4 bases and J dropped 4 bases, with 10 bases sitting between them. The CDR3 is CASSSTYVYGYTF. The CDR3 DNA reads as TGTGCCAGCAGTTCAACCTACGTCTATGGCTACACCTTC.

This clonotype was seen ten or more times. The chain joins TRBV27 to TRBJ1-1, with D possibly TRBD1 on 5 matching bases. This CDR3 contains 15 residues. The ends were cut back, 8 bases at V and 3 bases at J, with 19 bases in the middle. CDR1 MNHEY and CDR2 SMNVEV come from the germline V gene (reference sequence). CDR3: CASHPLWGTYTEAFF. For the CDR3, the DNA is TGTGCCAGCCACCCCCTGTGGGGGACGTACACTGAAGCTTTCTTT.

This clonotype was observed many times. This rearrangement joins TRBV2 to TRBJ2-2, with TRBD2 matching over 8 bases. This CDR3 region has 15 residues. Germline lookup yields CDR1 SNHLY and CDR2 FYNNEI. V lost 1 base to trimming and J lost 5 bases; unmatched junction nucleotides: 3. CDR3 DNA sequence: TGTGCCAGCAGTGAAGACCGGGAGGGGACCGGGGAGCTGTTTTTT. Its translation is CASSEDREGTGELFF.

This clonotype was observed at least ten times. The chain uses TRBV28 and TRBJ2-1; 7 bases are shared with TRBD2. In germline, CDR1 is MDHEN, CDR2 SYDVKM. With V trimmed by 4 bases and J by 2 bases, 5 bases remained unmatched. CDR3 size: 15 residues. CDR3 in amino acids: CASSSGRSTYNEQFF. The CDR3 nucleotides are TGTGCCAGCAGTTCCGGGAGGTCCACCTACAATGAGCAGTTCTTC.

This clonotype appeared many times. V gene TRBV28 combines with J gene TRBJ2-3, with 7 bases matching TRBD2. The junction had 8 bases not matched to a gene; V was cut back by 5 bases and J by 0 bases. CDR3 size: 16 residues. Germline values: CDR1 MDHEN, CDR2 SYDVKM. CDR3 bases: TGTGCCAGCAGTCTCCTAGCGGTAACTAGCACAGATACGCAGTATTTT. It yields the protein CASSLLAVTSTDTQYF.

This clonotype has at least ten counts. This chain connects TRBV28 to TRBJ2-7, with a possible D match to TRBD2 (6 bases). Germline values: CDR1 MDHEN, CDR2 SYDVKM. The CDR3 extends over 15 amino acids. The CDR3 loop is CVTNWYERADYEQYF. CDR3 nucleotide sequence: TGTGTGACGAATTGGTACGAGCGGGCGGACTACGAGCAGTACTTC.

The chain couples TRBV7-9 to TRBJ2-2; D is possibly TRBD1 or TRBD2 (5 bases each). Germline V gene sequence: CDR1 SEHNR, CDR2 FQNEAQ (reference sequence). The CDR3 loop spans 16 amino acids. The V end was cut by 1 base, the J end by 7 bases, with 16 bases between. In DNA, the CDR3 is TGTGCCAGCAGCTTAGTCGGGCAGGGAGAGGTCGGGGAGCTGTTTTTT. Amino acid sequence: CASSLVGQGEVGELFF.

This clonotype was picked up a small number of times. This chain connects TRBV19 to TRBJ2-6, with TRBD1 matching 9 bases. Trimming removed 2 bases from V and 0 bases from J; junction bases left unmatched: 5. Germline V gene lookup returns CDR1 LNHDA and CDR2 SQIVND (reference sequence). CDR3 length equals 18 residues. CDR3 residues: CASSIRGQGRSGANVLTF. For the CDR3, the DNA is TGTGCCAGTAGTATACGGGGACAGGGACGCTCTGGGGCCAACGTCCTGACTTTC.

Notes on this clonotype: A read error may explain this, as a much larger clone is one base away. The chain is built from TRBV6-5 and TRBJ2-5; 7 nucleotides agree with TRBD2. This CDR3 is built from 14 residues. V trimming: 2 bases; J trimming: 11 bases; junction bases outside the gene matches: 11. Looked up from germline, CDR1 is MNHEY and CDR2 is SVGAGI. CDR3 amino acids: CASSYTGGYNEQYF. Written as DNA, the CDR3 is TGTGCCAGCAGTTACACGGGAGGCTACAATGAGCAGTACTTC.

Regarding this clonotype: This may be a read error, as it is one base from a much larger clone. The chain couples TRBV30 to TRBJ2-7; 12 bases match TRBD2. With V trimmed by 3 bases and J by 6 bases, 6 bases remained unmatched. The CDR3 is 14 residues long. Germline lookup yields CDR1 GTSNPN and CDR2 SVGIG (reference sequence). The CDR3 DNA is TGTGCCTGGAGGGGAGGACTAGCGGGACTCGAGCAGTACTTC. The encoded protein is CAWRGGLAGLEQYF. Complete variable domain (other parts from reference TRBV30 and TRBJ2-7): SQTIHQWPATLVQPVGSPLSLECTVEGTSNPNLYWYRQAAGRGLQLLFYSVGIGQISSEVPQNLSASRPQDRQFILSSKKLLLSDSGFYLCAWRGGLAGLEQYFGPGTRLTVT.

The V and J genes are TRBV4-1 and TRBJ2-5, with 8 bases matching TRBD1. Near its end, the DNA agrees better with TRBJ2-7, so the J call may be wrong. Germline CDR1 reads MGHRA; CDR2 reads YSYEKL. There are 13 residues in the CDR3. The CDR3 bases are TGCGCCAGCAGCGAGACAGGGGTCGACGAGCAGTACTTC. This sequence encodes CASSETGVDEQYF.

This clonotype was seen at least ten times. The chain uses TRBV6-2 or TRBV6-3 and TRBJ1-1, with TRBD1 matching 9 bases. Germline CDR1 and CDR2: MNHEY and SVGEGT. This CDR3 spans 15 amino acids. J lost 4 bases, V lost 2 bases, and 5 bases had no gene match. The DNA of the CDR3 is TGTGCCAGCAGTTACGCGACAGGGGGGTTCACTGAAGCTTTCTTT. Amino acids: CASSYATGGFTEAFF.

This clonotype was observed at least ten times. The chain employs TRBV3-1 and TRBJ1-2; D uncertain. V gave up 0 bases and J gave up 4 bases, with 6 bases separating them. The germline V gene has CDR1 LGHDT and CDR2 YNNKEL (reference sequence). The CDR3 runs to 13 residues. CDR3 in DNA: TGTGCCAGCAGCCAAGAAGGCCTCTATGGCTACACCTTC. It is translated as CASSQEGLYGYTF.

This rearrangement joins TRBV12-3 or TRBV12-4 to TRBJ2-2; D remains ambiguous. Trimming cost V 4 bases and J 1 base, with 10 bases left between them. The length of the CDR3 is 15 residues. CDR3: CASSSGSGNTGELFF. The CDR3 bases are TGTGCCAGCAGTTCCGGGTCAGGGAACACCGGGGAGCTGTTTTTT.

This clonotype has only one observation. The chain is built from TRBV11-2 and TRBJ2-7, with D unclear. The CDR3 sequence is 13 residues long. V was cut by 0 bases and J by 4 bases, with 7 bases left in between. Germline CDR1 is SGHAT and CDR2 is FQNNGV. CDR3 sequence (DNA): TGTGCCAGCAGCTTAGAAGAACCATACGAGCAGTACTTC. Translation: CASSLEEPYEQYF.

This clonotype was observed at least ten times. The rearrangement joins TRBV5-1 to TRBJ2-2; 7 bases agree with TRBD2. CDR3 size: 15 residues. Germline-derived CDR1 and CDR2 are SGHRS and YFSETQ. The J segment lost 4 bases and the V segment lost 2 bases, leaving 5 bases of the junction unmatched. The CDR3 nucleotides are TGCGCCAGCAGCTTCGGCGCGGGAGCCACCGGGGAGCTGTTTTTT. It translates to CASSFGAGATGELFF. The full variable domain, its missing parts supplied by reference TRBV5-1 and TRBJ2-2, is KAGVTQTPRYLIKTRGQQVTLSCSPISGHRSVSWYQQTPGQGLQFLFEYFSETQRNKGNFPGRFSGRQFSNSRSEMNVSTLELGDSALYLCASSFGAGATGELFFGEGSRLTVL.